The 2 T cell receptor beta chains presented below share a single source sample, sequenced in a study of beta chain features in type 1 diabetes. The study, taken as a whole, reports: Moderate yet significant TCRB CDR3 shortening was seen in Type 1 diabetes patients in all four CD4+ subsets.

Antigens of these TCRs are unknown. Of the isolated RNA, all was reverse transcribed, and so the sequenced material was expressed TCRB transcripts. Here immunoSEQ multiplex PCR was the method, and the copy in TCRdb shows in-frame clones only, minus some. The sample records 500,000 to 850,000 clones, roughly 13% being singletons. The sample taken for sequencing was naive CD4+ T cells from blood. These receptors were collected from a man aged 18-30 years with type 1 diabetes.

V usage is TRBV7-2 and J usage is TRBJ1-1; 7 positions match TRBD1. Germline assignment: CDR1 SGHTA and CDR2 FQGNSA. CDR3 length equals 15 residues. V lost 4 bases, J lost 0 bases, and 5 bases stayed unmatched. Here the CDR3 reads CASSYSTGLNTEAFF. CDR3 sequence (DNA): TGTGCCAGCAGCTATTCGACAGGGTTGAACACTGAAGCTTTCTTT.

This clone appeared a few times. The V gene is TRBV9, the J gene TRBJ2-3; TRBD2 is a possible D gene (5 bases). CDR3 length: 13 amino acids. Trimming removed 5 bases at V and 0 bases at J, with 7 bases between. Germline V lookup: CDR1 SGDLS, CDR2 YYNGEE. CDR3: CASSRTSTDTQYF. CDR3 bases: TGTGCCAGCAGTAGGACTAGCACAGATACGCAGTATTTT.